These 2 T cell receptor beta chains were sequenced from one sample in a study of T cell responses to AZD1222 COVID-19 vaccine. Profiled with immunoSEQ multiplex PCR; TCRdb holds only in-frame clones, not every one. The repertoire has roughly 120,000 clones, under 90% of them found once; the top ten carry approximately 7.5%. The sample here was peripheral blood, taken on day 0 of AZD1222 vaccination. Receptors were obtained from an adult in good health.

CDR3 loop: CASSSSGTGANEQFF. The CDR3 DNA reads as TGTGCCAGCAGCTCCTCTGGGACAGGGGCAAATGAGCAGTTCTTC. The chain employs TRBV11-3 and TRBJ2-1, with 10 bases identical to TRBD1. The CDR3 totals 15 residues. The germline V gene has CDR1 SGHNT and CDR2 YENEEA. J was trimmed by 7 bases and V by 4 bases; bases with no gene match: 7.

This CDR3 reads CASSYPLAGGSNEQFF. The DNA of the CDR3 is TGTGCCAGCAGTTACCCACTAGCTGGGGGCAGCAATGAGCAGTTCTTC. The rearrangement uses TRBV6-5 and TRBJ2-1; D tentatively fits TRBD1 or TRBD2 (6 bases each). The length of the CDR3 is 16 residues. V was cut by 2 bases and J by 6 bases, with 17 bases left in between. Germline loops: CDR1 MNHEY, CDR2 SVGAGI.